Sequencing of this T cell receptor (beta chain) was carried out in a study of shared clonotypes between healthy human individuals. With regard to this clone: The junction shows a germline mismatch at one end, possibly a read error.

Using immunoSEQ multiplex PCR, the repertoire was profiled, and TCRdb retains in-frame clones only, with some absent. This table has over 1.5 million clones, 95% to 99% appearing once. Germline values: CDR1 GTSNPN, CDR2 SVGIG (reference sequence). This CDR3 region has 19 residues. What was sequenced was naive CD4+ T cells sorted from blood. Subset reported: CD45RA+ positively selected. This chain links TRBV30 with TRBJ2-3; 13 bases map to TRBD2. The source is a man younger than 40 in good health. For the CDR3, the DNA is TGTGCCTGGAGTGTACACAACCCCAGGACTAGCGGGAGCAGAGATACGCAGTATTTT. This translates into CAWSVHNPRTSGSRDTQYF.